Sequencing of this TCR beta chain was carried out in a study of CXCR4 blockade with PD-1 therapy in pancreatic cancer (dated 2019 in TCRdb). About the full investigation: The study analyzed resected pancreatic ductal adenocarcinoma using multiplex immunohistochemistry and TCRbeta immunosequencing, along with ex vivo slice culture to test PD-1 and CXCR4 blockade. To assess intratumoral heterogeneity, two geographically distinct regions from each of over 5 tumors were TCR-sequenced. Results and caveats for the whole study, not just this receptor: Tumors showed clonal expansion, with mean productive clonality around 0.14 versus 0.05 in healthy blood, but clonality did not correlate with survival. The frequency of each amino acid clone correlated strongly with the number of distinct nucleotide rearrangements encoding that clone, suggesting convergent selection driven by common tumor antigens. Because only TCRbeta chains were sequenced, true antigen-specificity overlap of convergent dominant clones was left unconfirmed pending paired alpha-beta single-cell sequencing.

The CDR3 spans 13 residues, from the cysteine through the phenylalanine. Of the read, only the CDR3 DNA is kept; its 39 bases are in frame from base 1. Via the germline V gene (reference sequence), CDR1 is LNHDA and CDR2 SQIVND. Germline trimming: 5 bases from V, 5 bases from J; junction bases outside gene matches: 3. None of the patients whose archived tumor blocks were used had received neoadjuvant therapy prior to resection. In the preserved-tissue arm, the study used 30 surgical resection samples taken from more than 20 pancreatic ductal adenocarcinoma patients who had not previously been treated. DNA for the resection arm was extracted from ten 5-micron curls of FFPE tumor lying next to the multiplex immunohistochemistry slide. Using the immunoSEQ Assay at Adaptive Biotechnologies, the researchers immunosequenced TCRbeta CDR3 regions from the extracted DNA. The study's processing was this. To quantify the absolute abundance of each unique TCRbeta CDR3, sequences were collapsed and filtered. Clonality was calculated as 1 minus Pielou's evenness, using only productive in-frame rearrangements. Regional overlap was evaluated by tracking the top 100 nucleotide rearrangements across paired samples, and paired versus unrelated samples were compared using the Morisita index. The immunoSEQ Rearrangement Details tool was used to assess convergence of nucleotide rearrangements onto identical amino acid sequences. TCRdb obtained this table from immuneACCESS and retained in-frame rearrangements with V and J assigned. These tables miss some clones; where compared with another copy, unresolved V genes account for less than half of the shortfall, and the remainder is unexplained. For V, J and clone size, that table is used; D and trimming come from the DNA. The sample profile shows 5,000 or so clones; 45% to 60% of them were found once. Over 8% of the sample rests with the top ten.

Details on this clone: The specificity of this receptor is unknown. Base qualities are not recorded, but no much larger clone differs from it by a single base.

The rearrangement combines TRBV19 with TRBJ1-5; 7 nucleotides in the junction match TRBD1. The sequencing input was tumor tissue. The receptor was derived from a human donor with pancreatic ductal adenocarcinoma. The DNA sequence is as follows: TGTGCCAGTAGTCCTAGGGGGCATCAGCCCCAGCATTTT. Translated, it gives CASSPRGHQPQHF.